One and the same sample provided the 8 T cell receptor beta chains below, sequenced in a study of PD-L1 blockade in urothelial cancer. Generated by immunoSEQ multiplex PCR, the TCRdb table keeps only in-frame clones and is missing some. The table lists approximately 63,000 clones, roughly four fifths of them singletons. Time point reported: pretreatment peripheral blood. Here the sequenced sample was PBMCs, taken around atezolizumab (anti-PD-L1) treatment. The receptors were sampled from a man in his 70s with urothelial cancer.

By proportion, this clone is medium-sized. This chain connects TRBV19 to TRBJ1-4, with 7 bases matching TRBD1. The CDR3 consists of 14 residues. Germline V lookup: CDR1 LNHDA, CDR2 SQIVND (reference sequence). J gave up 7 bases and V 5 bases, and 7 bases lay outside the gene matches. CDR3 protein: CASSGFGTAEKLFF. CDR3 DNA sequence: TGTGCCAGTAGTGGCTTCGGGACAGCTGAAAAACTGTTTTTT.

The chain combines TRBV15 with TRBJ2-2; D ambiguous. The length of the CDR3 is 16 residues. Trimming cost V 0 bases and J 1 base, with 9 bases left between them. Germline CDR1 reads LNHNV; CDR2 reads YYDKDF (reference sequence). The CDR3 nucleotides read TGTGCCACCAGCAGAGATTTCGAGATGAACACCGGGGAGCTGTTTTTT. It codes for CATSRDFEMNTGELFF.

This clone turned up a few times. The chain recombines TRBV29-1 with TRBJ2-1; 10 nucleotides agree with TRBD2. The CDR3 totals 14 residues. Trimming cost V 1 base and J 12 bases; bases outside gene matches: 9. Germline CDR1 reads SQVTM; CDR2 reads ANQGSEA. CDR3 bases: TGCAGCGTTGAAGCCGGAGCGGGAGGGCCCGGGCAGTTCTTC. This codes for CSVEAGAGGPGQFF.

In its sample, this clone was seen once. V usage is TRBV6-5 and J usage is TRBJ1-5; D is uncertain. Trimming left V 6 bases short and J 1 base short, with 13 bases between. Germline V CDR1 and CDR2: MNHEY, SVGAGI. The length of the CDR3 is 15 residues. The CDR3 region has the DNA TGTGCCAGCAGCCCGAACGGTCGGAGCAATCAGCCCCAGCATTTT. Its protein product is CASSPNGRSNQPQHF.

The CDR3 DNA reads as TGCGCCAGCAGCCAAGTAAGTAGTGGCTACACCTTC. Its protein is CASSQVSSGYTF. J is TRBJ1-2 and V is TRBV4-3, with D unclear. The CDR3 contains 12 residues. Trimming took off 1 base at V and 7 bases at J, with 7 bases between the two ends. Germline V lookup: CDR1 LGHNA, CDR2 YSLEER.

The genes are TRBV5-1 and TRBJ2-5, with 11 bases identical to TRBD2. The V and J ends lost 4 bases and 5 bases, in that order; junction bases with no gene match: 7. CDR3 length equals 15 residues. Per the germline V gene, CDR1 is SGHRS and CDR2 is YFSETQ. CDR3 in amino acids: CASSLLAGGGETQYF. In DNA, the CDR3 is TGCGCCAGCAGCCTCCTAGCGGGAGGAGGGGAGACCCAGTACTTC.

The chain combines TRBV10-3 with TRBJ2-6; possibly TRBD2 for D (5 bases). Germline assignment: CDR1 ENHRY and CDR2 SYGVKD. The CDR3 is made up of 16 amino acids. Trimming pared 2 bases from V and 4 bases from J, leaving 12 bases between. The CDR3 spells CAISERGLGGANVLTF. The CDR3, as DNA: TGTGCCATCAGTGAGAGAGGGCTGGGCGGGGCCAACGTCCTGACTTTC.

The chain carries TRBV27 and TRBJ1-1, with D uncertain. Germline V CDR1 and CDR2: MNHEY, SMNVEV (reference sequence). The CDR3 sequence is 13 residues long. V lost 3 bases and J lost 1, with 6 bases in between. The CDR3 nucleotides read TGTGCCAGCAGTTTGTGGGCGAACACTGAAGCTTTCTTT. Translation: CASSLWANTEAFF.